This note documents a single T cell receptor beta chain sequence. The antigen remains undetermined. Sequenced by immunoSEQ multiplex PCR; TCRdb stores in-frame clones only, minus some. The sample has 550,000 to 800,000 clones, about 74% seen once. This sample is part of a study of shared clonotypes between healthy human individuals. The study's findings and limits: Clonotypes shared by all four sorted-subset donors had higher generation probabilities than non-shared clonotypes. Tissues were not sampled, only blood, and their repertoires likely differ.

The CDR3 runs 15 residues. V gave up 2 bases and J gave up 6 bases; unmatched junction bases: 9. The germline V gene encodes CDR1 SGHRS and CDR2 YFSETQ. J is TRBJ1-2 and V is TRBV5-1, with 8 bases fitting TRBD1. The receptor comes from a woman in her thirties in good health. Input material: memory CD4+ T cells sorted from blood. This sample's subset: CD45RA-negative fraction. CDR3 loop: CASSFKGQGSDGYTF. In DNA form, the CDR3 reads TGCGCCAGCAGCTTTAAAGGACAGGGAAGTGATGGCTACACCTTC.